A single sample is the source of the 15 T cell receptor beta chains below, sequenced in a study of cytomegalovirus exposure and HLA in healthy donors. The study ran its PCR with 60 Vbeta and 13 Jbeta primers. Clones were read by immunoSEQ multiplex PCR, and TCRdb kept only the in-frame ones, dropping some. The table records some 200,000 clones, under 90% of them present only once. The sample consisted of PBMCs. Source of these receptors: a boy aged 2 to 9 in good health and CMV-seronegative.

The count of this clone is one. The chain combines TRBV19 with TRBJ1-6; D call uncertain. The CDR3 runs to 14 residues. Germline values: CDR1 LNHDA, CDR2 SQIVND (reference sequence). With 5 bases removed from V and 3 bases from J, the gap between germline ends came to 8 bases. The CDR3 region is CASSPDIYNSPLHF. In nucleotides, the CDR3 is TGTGCCAGTAGTCCAGACATCTATAATTCACCCCTCCACTTT.

The gene calls are TRBV7-2 and TRBJ2-2, with D perhaps matching TRBD1 (6 bases). The V gene lost 5 bases and the J gene lost 6 bases, with 10 bases spanning the gap. This CDR3 comprises 13 residues. Germline lookup yields CDR1 SGHTA and CDR2 FQGNSA. In DNA form, the CDR3 reads TGTGCCAGCAGCCTAAGGGGGTCCGGGGAGCTGTTTTTT. It is translated as CASSLRGSGELFF. Full variable domain (remainder filled in from reference TRBV7-2 and TRBJ2-2): GAGVSQSPSNKVTEKGKDVELRCDPISGHTALYWYRQSLGQGLEFLIYFQGNSAPDKSGLPSDRFSAERTGGSVSTLTIQRTQQEDSAVYLCASSLRGSGELFFGEGSRLTVL.

The V gene is TRBV5-4, the J gene TRBJ1-2; TRBD1 agrees at 8 bases. After removal of 4 bases from V and 2 bases from J, the junction contained 7 bases not matched to a gene. Germline assignment: CDR1 SGHNT and CDR2 YYREEE (reference sequence). CDR3 length: 15 amino acids. The CDR3 nucleotides read TGTGCCAGCAGCCGAGGACAGGGTGAAAACTATGGCTACACCTTC. Translating gives CASSRGQGENYGYTF.

The chain carries TRBV6-5 and TRBJ1-1; D is undetermined. The CDR3 totals 13 residues. The germline V gene has CDR1 MNHEY and CDR2 SVGAGI. Trimming took off 4 bases at V and 3 bases at J, with 9 bases between the two ends. The CDR3 coding sequence is TGTGCCAGCAGTTGGGAGACGGACACTGAAGCTTTCTTT. This translates into CASSWETDTEAFF.

A single count supports this clone. The CDR3 end shows no conserved phenylalanine or tryptophan, and so a read error is likely. The chain is built from TRBV23-1 and TRBJ1-1, with 7 bases identical to TRBD1. TRBV23-1 has ORF status, its function being uncertain. With 4 bases clipped from V and 7 bases from J, the junction kept 6 bases outside the gene matches. CDR3 size: 13 residues. The CDR3 DNA follows: TGCGCCAGCAGTCCTACAGGGGACGGTGAAGCTTTCCTT. This sequence encodes CASSPTGDGEAFL.

V is TRBV2 and J is TRBJ1-5; 7 bases line up with TRBD1. V lost 6 bases and J lost 3; bases outside the gene matches: 5. The CDR3 spans 14 residues. Germline V gives CDR1 SNHLY, CDR2 FYNNEI. The CDR3 reads CASRAGQDNQPQHF. The CDR3 nucleotides read TGTGCCAGCAGGGCTGGACAGGACAATCAGCCCCAGCATTTT.

The J gene is TRBJ1-6, the V gene TRBV19, with a tentative D call TRBD1 (5 bases). Germline CDR1 and CDR2: LNHDA and SQIVND (reference sequence). The ends were cut back, 3 bases at V and 8 bases at J, with 14 bases in the middle. The CDR3 extends over 15 amino acids. The CDR3 DNA sequence: TGTGCCAGTAGTATGGCCCAGGGTAAAGATTCACCCCTCCACTTT. This sequence encodes CASSMAQGKDSPLHF.

This chain joins TRBV7-2 and TRBJ1-2; no clear D gene. Germline loops: CDR1 SGHTA, CDR2 FQGNSA. Trimming cost V 4 bases and J 2 bases, with 8 bases left between them. The length of the CDR3 is 13 residues. The DNA of the CDR3 is TGTGCCAGCAGCTCGCGCCTAAACTATGGCTACACCTTC. This codes for CASSSRLNYGYTF. Complete variable domain (other parts from reference TRBV7-2 and TRBJ1-2): GAGVSQSPSNKVTEKGKDVELRCDPISGHTALYWYRQSLGQGLEFLIYFQGNSAPDKSGLPSDRFSAERTGGSVSTLTIQRTQQEDSAVYLCASSSRLNYGYTFGSGTRLTVV.

This clone was counted a single time. The J gene is TRBJ1-5, the V gene TRBV27; no firm D call. V dropped 3 bases and J dropped 1 base, with 4 bases sitting between them. The CDR3 has 13 amino acids. Looked up from germline, CDR1 is MNHEY and CDR2 is SMNVEV (reference sequence). The CDR3 protein is CASSFQSNQPQHF. The CDR3 DNA follows: TGTGCCAGCAGTTTTCAGAGCAATCAGCCCCAGCATTTT.

The chain joins TRBV2 to TRBJ1-2; unclear D gene. Germline values: CDR1 SNHLY, CDR2 FYNNEI. This CDR3 comprises 13 residues. V lost 6 bases, J lost 6 bases, and 14 bases lay in between. The CDR3 reads CASRGLYTDGYTF. CDR3 nucleotide sequence: TGTGCCAGCAGGGGCCTCTATACTGATGGCTACACCTTC.

The gene calls are TRBV9 and TRBJ1-2; D might be TRBD1 (6 bases). CDR3 length: 14 amino acids. The germline V gene encodes CDR1 SGDLS and CDR2 YYNGEE. The germline V and J ends were trimmed by 5 bases and 8 bases, with 19 bases remaining between them. The CDR3, as DNA: TGTGCCAGCAGTGACCTCGCCAGGGGCCGAGGCTACACCTTC. Its protein is CASSDLARGRGYTF.

J is TRBJ2-7 and V is TRBV4-2; 7 nucleotides agree with TRBD1. Germline trimming cut 7 bases from V and 4 bases from J; bases unmatched to any gene: 13. Germline values: CDR1 LGHNA, CDR2 YNFKEQ. There are 15 residues in the CDR3. CDR3 in amino acids: CASTPTWDREYEQYF. The CDR3 coding sequence is TGTGCCAGCACCCCGACCTGGGACAGAGAATACGAGCAGTACTTC.

V is TRBV7-3 and J is TRBJ2-1; 7 nucleotides align to TRBD1. The CDR3 extends over 16 amino acids. Germline-derived CDR1 and CDR2 are SGHTA and FQGTGA. V was pared by 1 base and J by 0 bases, with 3 bases of the junction left unmatched. CDR3 nucleotide sequence: TGTGCCAGCAGCTTAAATCGGGACAGCTCCTACAATGAGCAGTTCTTC. This gives the protein CASSLNRDSSYNEQFF. Full variable domain (outside the CDR3, taken from reference TRBV7-3 and TRBJ2-1): GAGVSQTPSNKVTEKGKYVELRCDPISGHTALYWYRQSLGQGPEFLIYFQGTGAADDSGLPNDRFFAVRPEGSVSTLKIQRTERGDSAVYLCASSLNRDSSYNEQFFGPGTRLTVL.

The rearrangement joins TRBV11-2 to TRBJ2-5, with D tentatively TRBD2 (6 bases). The J call is doubtful: the DNA matches TRBJ2-7 better. In germline, CDR1 is SGHAT, CDR2 FQNNGV. The CDR3 loop spans 14 amino acids. The CDR3 reads CASSLDYLSYEQYF. The DNA of the CDR3 is TGTGCCAGCAGCCTGGACTACCTCTCCTACGAGCAGTACTTC.

This chain links TRBV6-4 with TRBJ1-4; D is possibly TRBD1 (6 bases). The CDR3 totals 16 residues. V lost 6 bases and J lost 4, with 18 bases in between. Germline loops: CDR1 MRHNA, CDR2 SNTAGT. Written as DNA, the CDR3 is TGTGCCAGCAGCCCCATAACAGGGCGTTTTAATGAAAAACTGTTTTTT. Translation: CASSPITGRFNEKLFF.